This T cell receptor (beta chain) was retrieved from a study of T cell responses to AZD1222 COVID-19 vaccine. Study findings and constraints: Clonal diversity was possibly underestimated, and the donors were mostly white British, with more females.

The table came from immunoSEQ multiplex PCR; TCRdb's copy has only in-frame clones and leaves some out. The sample carries about 160,000 clones, less than 95% recorded once. The junction had 6 bases not matched to a gene; V was cut back by 1 base and J by 4 bases. Looked up from germline, CDR1 is LNHDA and CDR2 is SQIVND (reference sequence). This CDR3 comprises 16 residues. Of note for this clone: Its cognate antigen is unknown.

The rearrangement joins TRBV19 to TRBJ2-1, with TRBD2 identical over 8 bases. This specimen consisted of peripheral blood, obtained on day 0 of AZD1222 vaccination. This TCR was sampled from an adult in good health. CDR3 sequence reads: CASSIVGGGIYNEQFF. The CDR3 DNA follows: TGTGCCAGTAGTATAGTGGGCGGGGGGATATACAATGAGCAGTTCTTC.